The 22 T cell receptor beta chains given below trace back to one sample, sequenced in a study of T cells in tumors after PD-1 blockade. Libraries were prepared by immunoSEQ multiplex PCR; TCRdb keeps only in-frame clonotypes and omits some of them. The table records some 48,000 clones, 60% to 80% of them present only once. Sequencing was performed on PBMCs, taken before anti-PD-1 treatment. The receptors come from a human donor with basal cell carcinoma.

The chain joins TRBV7-2 to TRBJ2-3; 8 nucleotides agree with TRBD1. The CDR3 length is 16 residues. The V gene's germline CDR1 is SGHTA and CDR2 FQGNSA. After removal of 4 bases from V and 2 bases from J, the junction contained 8 bases not matched to a gene. The CDR3 sequence is CASSSGQASLTDTQYF. The DNA of the CDR3 is TGTGCCAGCAGCTCGGGACAGGCTTCCCTCACAGATACGCAGTATTTT.

The chain employs TRBV6-5 and TRBJ2-5; D is perhaps TRBD1 or TRBD2 (5 bases each). CDR3 length: 12 amino acids. CDR1 MNHEY and CDR2 SVGAGI come from the germline V gene. V was trimmed by 6 bases and J by 7 bases, leaving 12 bases between them. CDR3 amino acids: CASSPDSGTQYF. DNA of the CDR3: TGTGCCAGCAGCCCCGACAGCGGGACCCAGTACTTC.

This clone has a handful of counts. The V call is TRBV10-1, the J call TRBJ1-5; D not resolved. This CDR3 has 16 residues. Germline assignment: CDR1 WNHNN and CDR2 SYGVQD (reference sequence). Between the trimmed V and J ends, which lost 6 bases and 2 bases, there was a span of 17 bases. CDR3 bases: TGCGCCAGCAGAAGAATGTCTGGGAGACGCAATCAGCCCCAGCATTTT. Its protein is CASRRMSGRRNQPQHF.

The chain links TRBV7-2 to TRBJ2-2; D uncertain. V was trimmed by 4 bases and J by 3 bases, leaving 3 bases between them. Germline V gives CDR1 SGHTA, CDR2 FQGNSA. The CDR3 spans 12 residues. CDR3 in DNA: TGTGCCAGCAGCTCATACACCGGGGAGCTGTTTTTT. Translating it yields CASSSYTGELFF.

The genes are TRBV6-6 and TRBJ1-2; TRBD1 might be the D (6 bases). Trimming took 4 bases from V and 6 from J, leaving 15 bases between them. The CDR3 totals 14 residues. Per the germline V gene, CDR1 is MNHNY and CDR2 is SVGAGI (reference sequence). CDR3: CASSSGTNEDGYTF. The CDR3 DNA reads TGTGCCAGCAGTTCCGGGACAAATGAAGATGGCTACACCTTC.

The DNA of the CDR3 is TGTGCCAGCAGCTTTGCGGGGGGGCGTGATACGCAGTATTTT. Its protein product is CASSFAGGRDTQYF. V gene TRBV7-3 combines with J gene TRBJ2-3; TRBD2 aligns across 9 bases. Germline V gives CDR1 SGHTA, CDR2 FQGTGA. With V trimmed by 3 bases and J by 6 bases, 4 bases remained unmatched. This CDR3 has 14 residues.

This chain connects TRBV2 to TRBJ2-7, with 12 bases aligning to TRBD2. This CDR3 region has 14 residues. Germline loops: CDR1 SNHLY, CDR2 FYNNEI. The J segment lost 7 bases and the V segment lost 5 bases, leaving 6 bases of the junction unmatched. The CDR3 spells CASSSLAGGGEQYF. CDR3 sequence (DNA): TGTGCCAGCAGTTCACTAGCGGGAGGAGGGGAGCAGTACTTC.

This clone turned up a few times. The gene calls are TRBV27 and TRBJ1-5; 7 bases match TRBD1. The CDR3 covers 16 residues. The ends lost 8 bases at V and 3 bases at J; junction bases unmatched: 13. Germline V gives CDR1 MNHEY, CDR2 SMNVEV (reference sequence). The CDR3 here is CASQAQGGSFNQPQHF. The CDR3 DNA sequence: TGTGCCAGCCAGGCACAAGGGGGCTCTTTCAATCAGCCCCAGCATTTT.

The chain carries TRBV27 and TRBJ2-3; TRBD1 matches 9 bases. This CDR3 is 16 amino acids long. Germline CDR1 MNHEY, CDR2 SMNVEV (reference sequence). The V and J ends lost 3 bases and 1 base, in that order; junction bases with no gene match: 5. The CDR3 sequence is CASSFDRGYGTDTQYF. CDR3 coding DNA: TGTGCCAGCAGTTTCGACAGGGGGTATGGCACAGATACGCAGTATTTT.

The table lists this clone with a count of one. This chain joins TRBV6-5 and TRBJ1-6, with 8 nucleotides matching TRBD1. After removal of 8 bases from V and 7 bases from J, the junction contained 7 bases not matched to a gene. Germline CDR1 is MNHEY and CDR2 is SVGAGI. CDR3 length: 14 amino acids. This CDR3 reads CASRFRGPNSPLHF. The CDR3 coding sequence is TGTGCCAGCCGCTTCAGGGGGCCCAATTCACCCCTCCACTTT.

The chain uses TRBV18 and TRBJ1-6; D not resolved. The CDR3 extends over 16 amino acids. V was shortened by 5 bases and J by 7 bases, with 18 bases between the two germline ends. The germline gives CDR1 KGHSH, CDR2 LQKENI. The CDR3 region has the DNA TGTGCCAGCTCATCTGACCCGACGGTTTACAATTCACCCCTCCACTTT. Its translation: CASSSDPTVYNSPLHF.

V usage is TRBV10-2 and J usage is TRBJ2-1, with TRBD1 matching over 7 bases. J gave up 7 bases and V 3 bases, and 15 bases lay outside the gene matches. Germline-derived CDR1 and CDR2 are WSHSY and SAAADI. CDR3 length equals 17 residues. CDR3 sequence reads: CASSDRRGDSSLNEQFF. The CDR3 nucleotides read TGCGCCAGCAGTGATAGGCGAGGGGACAGCAGTCTAAATGAGCAGTTCTTC.

The gene calls are TRBV6-5 and TRBJ1-5; D is unresolved. Germline V CDR1 and CDR2: MNHEY, SVGAGI. Trimming removed 6 bases at V and 4 bases at J, with 16 bases between. The CDR3 spans 15 residues. CDR3 DNA sequence: TGTGCCAGCAGCTCCCTGGTTCCAGGAAATCAGCCCCAGCATTTT. Protein: CASSSLVPGNQPQHF.

The chain combines TRBV6-5 with TRBJ2-2; no clear D gene. The germline gives CDR1 MNHEY, CDR2 SVGAGI. Between the trimmed V and J ends, which lost 7 bases and 7 bases, there was a span of 10 bases. The CDR3 contains 12 residues. CDR3: CASTPVGGELFF. CDR3 nucleotide sequence: TGTGCCAGCACCCCGGTAGGCGGGGAGCTGTTTTTT.

This clone has a single count. V is TRBV2 and J is TRBJ1-2, with 8 positions matching TRBD1. The CDR3 covers 13 residues. Germline V gene sequence: CDR1 SNHLY, CDR2 FYNNEI. Trimming removed 6 bases from V and 8 bases from J; junction bases left unmatched: 8. CDR3 DNA sequence: TGTGCCAGCAGAACCGGACAGGGTTGGGGCTACACCTTC. Its protein product is CASRTGQGWGYTF.

This chain links TRBV5-4 with TRBJ1-5; D perhaps matches TRBD1 (6 bases). Trimming cost V 1 base and J 4 bases, with 15 bases left between them. This CDR3 comprises 16 residues. Per the germline V gene, CDR1 is SGHNT and CDR2 is YYREEE (reference sequence). CDR3 sequence (DNA): TGTGCCAGCAGCTTGATGCAAGGGGGGCAGAATCAGCCCCAGCATTTT. Amino acids: CASSLMQGGQNQPQHF.

This sequence joins TRBV7-8 and TRBJ1-6; TRBD1 matches 11 bases. V was pared by 5 bases and J by 3 bases, with 3 bases of the junction left unmatched. This CDR3 has 16 amino acids. Germline V lookup: CDR1 SGHVS, CDR2 FQNEAQ. The CDR3 loop is CASSRDRGNYNSPLHF. In DNA form, the CDR3 reads TGTGCCAGCAGCCGGGACAGGGGGAACTATAATTCACCCCTCCACTTT. The variable domain in full, completed from reference TRBV7-8 and TRBJ1-6, reads GAGVSQSPRYKVAKRGQDVALRCDPISGHVSLFWYQQALGQGPEFLTYFQNEAQLDKSGLPSDRFFAERPEGSVSTLKIQRTQQEDSAVYLCASSRDRGNYNSPLHFGNGTRLTVT.

This clone came up once. The V call is TRBV13, the J call TRBJ2-5, with a weak D call TRBD2 (7 bases). Deletions cut 0 bases from V and 5 bases from J, with 13 bases between. CDR3 length: 15 residues. The germline V gene encodes CDR1 PRHDT and CDR2 FYEKMQ (reference sequence). This CDR3 reads CASSLGGGGRETQYF. The CDR3 DNA reads as TGTGCCAGCAGCTTAGGCGGCGGGGGCAGGGAGACCCAGTACTTC.

V is TRBV4-1 and J is TRBJ1-1; 8 bases match TRBD1. Germline V CDR1 and CDR2: MGHRA, YSYEKL. CDR3 length equals 20 residues. With V trimmed by 0 bases and J by 0 bases, 15 bases remained unmatched. CDR3 sequence (DNA): TGCGCCAGCAGCCAAGAGAGCGCCTTGAGACAGGGGCCTTTGAACACTGAAGCTTTCTTT. Residues: CASSQESALRQGPLNTEAFF.

The chain recombines TRBV28 with TRBJ1-2; D unresolved. V gave up 7 bases and J gave up 1 base, with 10 bases separating them. Germline CDR1 and CDR2: MDHEN and SYDVKM. CDR3 length: 13 amino acids. CDR3 sequence reads: CASIGGINYGYTF. CDR3 in DNA: TGTGCCAGCATTGGAGGGATTAACTATGGCTACACCTTC.

The chain joins TRBV2 to TRBJ1-5; D is unclear. Per the germline V gene, CDR1 is SNHLY and CDR2 is FYNNEI. The CDR3 totals 13 residues. The V gene lost 1 base and the J gene lost 7 bases, with 8 bases spanning the gap. CDR3 DNA: TGTGCCAGCAGTGAAGACAGAGGGCAGCCCCAGCATTTT. Its protein is CASSEDRGQPQHF.

This chain connects TRBV5-1 to TRBJ1-5, with TRBD1 matching 7 bases. Germline V gene data show CDR1 as SGHRS and CDR2 as YFSETQ. This CDR3 spans 15 amino acids. V lost 4 bases to trimming and J lost 0 bases; unmatched junction nucleotides: 4. The DNA of the CDR3 is TGCGCCAGCAGCAGCGAGGGGGCTAGCAATCAGCCCCAGCATTTT. It codes for CASSSEGASNQPQHF.